This TCR beta chain derives from a study of cytomegalovirus exposure and HLA in healthy donors. Study background: The 110 or so validation repertoires were produced on the same platform as the 720 or so repertoires of the first cohort. This was reported in a later analysis. Regarding the study as a whole: Most TCR sequences were rare, but some public TCRs occurred in many donors.

Repertoires were generated with immunoSEQ multiplex PCR, while TCRdb's copy carries only in-frame clones and drops some. The table lists about 120,000 clones, around 90% of them singletons. With respect to this clone: Its antigen is unidentified.

The germline CDR1 and CDR2 sequences are MRHNA and SNTAGT. The CDR3 runs to 16 residues. Trimming took 0 bases from V and 3 from J, leaving 12 bases between them. J is TRBJ2-1 and V is TRBV6-4; D is uncertain. The sequence derives from a woman under 30 in good health and CMV-seronegative. Sequencing was carried out using PBMCs. The CDR3 DNA reads as TGTGCCAGCAGTGACTCGGGCTCGCACGGCTACAATGAGCAGTTCTTC. Protein product: CASSDSGSHGYNEQFF.